Presented here are 20 T cell receptor beta chains from one specimen sequenced in a study of beta chain features in type 1 diabetes. The investigators reverse transcribed all of the isolated RNA, so they sequenced expressed TCRB transcripts. The assay was immunoSEQ multiplex PCR, and TCRdb's table has in-frame clones only and misses some. The data show 110,000 or so clones, less than 40% seen once. The specimen sequenced was stem cell memory CD4+ T cells from blood. These receptor sequences come from a woman younger than 30 in good health.

In its sample, this clone was seen a few times. The chain employs TRBV19 and TRBJ1-1; no reliable D call. The CDR3 loop spans 15 amino acids. The germline V and J ends were trimmed by 7 bases and 3 bases, with 18 bases remaining between them. CDR1 and CDR2 from the germline V gene are LNHDA and SQIVND (reference sequence). DNA for the CDR3: TGTGCCAGTACCCCCCTAAACGAGGAGGACACTGAAGCTTTCTTT. It yields the protein CASTPLNEEDTEAFF.

The V gene is TRBV4-1, the J gene TRBJ1-3, with D possibly matching TRBD1 (5 bases). The V gene lost 1 base and the J gene lost 0 bases, with 13 bases spanning the gap. This CDR3 is built from 17 residues. Germline loops: CDR1 MGHRA, CDR2 YSYEKL. The CDR3: CASSQGWGAGSGNTIYF. The CDR3 DNA sequence: TGCGCCAGCAGCCAAGGGTGGGGCGCAGGCTCTGGAAACACCATATATTTT.

This clone has a handful of counts. CDR3 in amino acids: CASSQDVGGGADTQYF. In DNA form, the CDR3 reads TGCGCCAGCAGCCAAGATGTCGGTGGAGGGGCCGATACGCAGTATTTT. The chain carries TRBV4-3 and TRBJ2-3; D possibly corresponds to TRBD2 (6 bases). Germline V gene sequence: CDR1 LGHNA, CDR2 YSLEER. Trimming stripped 0 bases from V and 6 bases from J, with 16 bases between. The CDR3 has 16 amino acids.

The rearrangement uses TRBV7-8 and TRBJ1-5; TRBD1 matches at 11 bases. J gave up 4 bases and V 4 bases, and 3 bases lay outside the gene matches. Germline V gives CDR1 SGHVS, CDR2 FQNEAQ. The CDR3 has 15 amino acids. CDR3 nucleotides: TGTGCCAGCAGCTCGGGGACAGGGGGTAATCAGCCCCAGCATTTT. Translating gives CASSSGTGGNQPQHF.

The chain links TRBV30 to TRBJ1-1; TRBD1 might be the D (5 bases). Germline lookup yields CDR1 GTSNPN and CDR2 SVGIG (reference sequence). The CDR3 totals 14 residues. V shed 1 base and J shed 1 base, with 10 bases lying between them. The CDR3 loop is CAWSGPTGNTEAFF. The DNA of the CDR3 is TGTGCCTGGAGTGGACCCACAGGGAACACTGAAGCTTTCTTT.

This clone has only a few counts. The gene calls are TRBV27 and TRBJ1-2, with 8 bases lining up with TRBD1. Germline V CDR1 and CDR2: MNHEY, SMNVEV (reference sequence). The CDR3 consists of 13 residues. V dropped 4 bases and J dropped 7; count of bases not matched to a gene: 5. The CDR3 DNA reads as TGTGCCAGCAGTTCCTGGGGACAGGCTGGCTACACCTTC. It translates to CASSSWGQAGYTF.

This clone was counted only a few times. This chain links TRBV6-5 with TRBJ1-2; D gene uncertain. The CDR3 length is 15 residues. V shed 0 bases and J shed 5 bases, with 13 bases lying between them. Germline lookup yields CDR1 MNHEY and CDR2 SVGAGI. The CDR3 sequence: CASSYSGRVLYGYTF. The CDR3 DNA follows: TGTGCCAGCAGTTACTCAGGGAGGGTATTGTATGGCTACACCTTC.

The CDR3 spells CASSPPKTVGAEAFF. CDR3 DNA sequence: TGCGCCAGCAGCCCCCCGAAGACAGTTGGGGCTGAAGCTTTCTTT. The chain employs TRBV5-1 and TRBJ1-1; D possibly corresponds to TRBD1 (5 bases). The germline gives CDR1 SGHRS, CDR2 YFSETQ. The CDR3 runs to 15 residues. V lost 4 bases to trimming and J lost 6 bases, with 19 bases between them.

The rearrangement links TRBV28 to TRBJ2-1, with a possible D match to TRBD2 (5 bases). With 5 bases removed from V and 3 bases from J, the gap between germline ends came to 17 bases. The germline V gene encodes CDR1 MDHEN and CDR2 SYDVKM. The CDR3 runs to 16 residues. The DNA of the CDR3 is TGTGCCAGCAGTGATATCACGGGGATCGGCTACAATGAGCAGTTCTTC. Translating gives CASSDITGIGYNEQFF.

The chain employs TRBV27 and TRBJ2-1; TRBD2 might be the D (6 bases). The germline gives CDR1 MNHEY, CDR2 SMNVEV (reference sequence). The CDR3 sequence is 16 residues long. Trimming stripped 5 bases from V and 5 bases from J, with 19 bases between. In DNA form, the CDR3 reads TGTGCCAGCAGTAGATATAGGGACTGGCTGAACAATGAGCAGTTCTTC. Protein sequence: CASSRYRDWLNNEQFF.

This clone showed up just a few times. The rearrangement uses TRBV9 and TRBJ2-3; D is ambiguous. CDR1 is SGDLS, CDR2 YYNGEE, per germline. The CDR3 covers 13 residues. The V end was cut by 2 bases, the J end by 2 bases, with 6 bases between. The CDR3 nucleotides read TGTGCCAGCAGCGTCCCTCCCACAGATACGCAGTATTTT. Protein product: CASSVPPTDTQYF. The complete variable domain, with remaining parts taken from reference TRBV9 and TRBJ2-3, reads DSGVTQTPKHLITATGQRVTLRCSPRSGDLSVYWYQQSLDQGLQFLIQYYNGEERAKGNILERFSAQQFPDLHSELNLSSLELGDSALYFCASSVPPTDTQYFGPGTRLTVL.

This clone was seen more than once but under ten times. The V and J genes are TRBV29-1 and TRBJ1-1, with 7 bases that match TRBD1. Per the germline V gene, CDR1 is SQVTM and CDR2 is ANQGSEA. The CDR3 covers 11 residues. V lost 7 bases to trimming and J lost 3 bases; unmatched junction nucleotides: 2. The CDR3 protein is CSGTGYTEAFF. The CDR3, as DNA: TGCAGCGGGACAGGATACACTGAAGCTTTCTTT.

V usage is TRBV4-1 and J usage is TRBJ2-1, with unresolved D. Germline V gives CDR1 MGHRA, CDR2 YSYEKL. The CDR3 covers 14 residues. V lost 4 bases and J 10 bases, leaving 17 bases between the germline ends. The CDR3 coding sequence is TGCGCCAGCAGCCGTGGGCTAAGTAGGTGGGAGCAGTTCTTC. Amino acid sequence: CASSRGLSRWEQFF.

This clone was seen a handful of times. The V gene is TRBV6-1, the J gene TRBJ2-7, with 7 bases lining up with TRBD1. The CDR3 spans 13 residues. Germline trimming cut 1 base from V and 6 bases from J; bases unmatched to any gene: 3. Germline V gene lookup returns CDR1 MNHNS and CDR2 SASEGT. The CDR3 DNA reads as TGTGCCAGCAGTGAAGACAGGGGCCGCGAGCAGTACTTC. Amino acid sequence: CASSEDRGREQYF.

This clone was seen a few times. This rearrangement joins TRBV9 to TRBJ1-1, with 8 bases fitting TRBD1. The V and J ends lost 2 bases and 6 bases, in that order; junction bases with no gene match: 9. Germline V gene sequence: CDR1 SGDLS, CDR2 YYNGEE. The CDR3 is 15 amino acids. CDR3 residues: CASSVHLATGAEAFF. The CDR3, as DNA: TGTGCCAGCAGCGTTCACCTCGCGACAGGGGCTGAAGCTTTCTTT.

The chain couples TRBV29-1 to TRBJ2-3, with TRBD1 matching over 8 bases. CDR3 length: 12 amino acids. V was clipped by 7 bases and J by 2 bases; unmatched bases: 2. The germline V gene encodes CDR1 SQVTM and CDR2 ANQGSEA. CDR3 sequence (DNA): TGCAGCGCGGACAGGGCCACAGATACGCAGTATTTT. It specifies CSADRATDTQYF.

This chain links TRBV12-5 with TRBJ1-1, with 10 bases that match TRBD1. The CDR3 has 18 residues. Germline trimming cut 0 bases from V and 1 base from J; bases unmatched to any gene: 8. Per germline, CDR1 LGHNT and CDR2 FRNRAP. The DNA of the CDR3 is TGTGCTAGTGGTTTGGTTAAGACAGGGGGCTGGGGGAACACTGAAGCTTTCTTT. Translating it yields CASGLVKTGGWGNTEAFF.

This chain connects TRBV27 to TRBJ2-2; TRBD1 aligns across 10 bases. Trimming at V came to 5 bases and at J to 5 bases, leaving 5 bases not matched to a gene. From germline, CDR1 is MNHEY and CDR2 SMNVEV (reference sequence). CDR3 length equals 15 residues. CDR3 sequence reads: CASSPRQGATGELFF. The DNA for the CDR3 is TGTGCCAGCAGTCCGCGACAGGGGGCAACCGGGGAGCTGTTTTTT.

This clone was picked up a small number of times. The V call is TRBV28, the J call TRBJ1-1, with TRBD1 as a possible D gene (6 bases). The germline CDR1 and CDR2 sequences are MDHEN and SYDVKM. The CDR3 runs to 10 residues. V was cut by 8 bases and J by 9 bases, with 10 bases left in between. CDR3 protein: CASYRVKAFF. The CDR3 DNA reads TGTGCCAGCTACAGGGTAAAAGCTTTCTTT. Drawing the rest from reference TRBV28 and TRBJ1-1, the complete variable domain is DVKVTQSSRYLVKRTGEKVFLECVQDMDHENMFWYRQDPGLGLRLIYFSYDVKMKEKGDIPEGYSVSREKKERFSLILESASTNQTSMYLCASYRVKAFFGQGTRLTVV.

The chain recombines TRBV29-1 with TRBJ2-1; 11 bases are a match to TRBD1. The CDR3 runs 15 residues. Germline CDR1 is SQVTM and CDR2 is ANQGSEA. Trimming cost V 6 bases and J 2 bases; bases outside gene matches: 6. This CDR3 reads CSVAGDRGTYNEQFF. CDR3 bases: TGCAGCGTCGCGGGGGACAGGGGGACCTACAATGAGCAGTTCTTC.